This paragraph covers one T cell receptor beta chain sequence. The V and J ends lost 1 base and 1 base, in that order; junction bases with no gene match: 1. Germline V CDR1 and CDR2: MGHRA, YSYEKL. The CDR3 has 16 residues. This sample was included in a study of shared clonotypes between healthy human individuals. Study-level background: The study used three CD4 naive, three CD4 memory, two CD8 naive and one CD8 memory plate per donor.

The method was immunoSEQ multiplex PCR; TCRdb's version includes in-frame clones alone and lacks a portion of them. The sample records roughly 300,000 clones, about nine tenths being singletons. The receptor's source is a young man in good health. The chain combines TRBV4-1 with TRBJ2-2, with 9 positions matching TRBD1. The sequenced material came from memory CD8+ T cells sorted from blood. Indicated subset: CD45RO+ cells pooled with CCR7-negative TemRA cells. In nucleotides, the CDR3 is TGCGCCAGCAGCCAAGTGGGACAGGGGAACACCGGGGAGCTGTTTTTT. This encodes CASSQVGQGNTGELFF.